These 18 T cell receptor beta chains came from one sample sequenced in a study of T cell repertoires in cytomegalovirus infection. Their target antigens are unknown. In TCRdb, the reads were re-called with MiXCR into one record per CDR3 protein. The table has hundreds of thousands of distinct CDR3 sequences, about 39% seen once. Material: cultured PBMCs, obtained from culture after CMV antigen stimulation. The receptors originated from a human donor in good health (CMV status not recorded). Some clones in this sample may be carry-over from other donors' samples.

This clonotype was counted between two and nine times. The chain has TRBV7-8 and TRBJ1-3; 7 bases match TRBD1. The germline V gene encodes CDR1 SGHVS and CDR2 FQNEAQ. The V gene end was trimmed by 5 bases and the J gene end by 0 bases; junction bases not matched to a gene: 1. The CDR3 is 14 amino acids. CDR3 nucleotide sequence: TGTGCCAGCAGCCACAGGGGCTCTGGAAACACCATATATTTT. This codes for CASSHRGSGNTIYF.

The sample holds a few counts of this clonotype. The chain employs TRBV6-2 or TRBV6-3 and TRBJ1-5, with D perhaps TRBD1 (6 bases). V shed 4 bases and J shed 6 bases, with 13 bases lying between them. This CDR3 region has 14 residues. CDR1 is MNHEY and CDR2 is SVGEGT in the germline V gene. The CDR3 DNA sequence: TGTGCCAGCAGTTCCAGACAGGCCGCTCAGCCCCAGCATTTT. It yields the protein CASSSRQAAQPQHF.

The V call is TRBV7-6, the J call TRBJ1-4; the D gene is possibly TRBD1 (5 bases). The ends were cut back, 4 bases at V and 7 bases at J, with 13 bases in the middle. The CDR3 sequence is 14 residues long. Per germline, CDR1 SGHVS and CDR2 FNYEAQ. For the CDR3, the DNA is TGTGCCAGCAGCTCCTCCCGGGACGCTGAAAAACTGTTTTTT. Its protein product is CASSSSRDAEKLFF.

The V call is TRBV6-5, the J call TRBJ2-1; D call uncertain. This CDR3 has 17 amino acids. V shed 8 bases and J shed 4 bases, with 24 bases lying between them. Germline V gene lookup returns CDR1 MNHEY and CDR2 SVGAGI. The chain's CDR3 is CASALEVGRIIYNEQFF. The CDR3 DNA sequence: TGTGCCAGCGCGTTAGAGGTGGGCAGAATCATTTACAATGAGCAGTTCTTC.

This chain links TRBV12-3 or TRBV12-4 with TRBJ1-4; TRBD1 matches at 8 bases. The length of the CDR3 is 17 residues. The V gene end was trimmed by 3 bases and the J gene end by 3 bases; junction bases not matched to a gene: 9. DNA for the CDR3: TGTGCCAGCAGTTTTAAAACAGGGGGGGCGGCTAATGAAAAACTGTTTTTT. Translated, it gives CASSFKTGGAANEKLFF.

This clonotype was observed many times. This chain's CDR3 is CASSPPLRGGRLANTGELFF. The CDR3 DNA sequence: TGTGCCAGCAGCCCTCCTCTACGGGGGGGGCGATTAGCGAACACCGGGGAGCTGTTTTTT. This rearrangement joins TRBV3-1 to TRBJ2-2; 8 bases line up with TRBD2. This CDR3 spans 20 amino acids. Unmatched junction bases numbered 16, after V lost 4 bases and J lost 0 bases. The germline CDR1 and CDR2 sequences are LGHDT and YNNKEL (reference sequence).

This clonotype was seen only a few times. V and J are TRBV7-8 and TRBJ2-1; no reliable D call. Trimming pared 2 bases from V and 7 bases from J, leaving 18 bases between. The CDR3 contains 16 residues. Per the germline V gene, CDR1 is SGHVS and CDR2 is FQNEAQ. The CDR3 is CASSLSPRKNKNEQFF. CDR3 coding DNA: TGTGCCAGCAGCTTAAGCCCCAGGAAAAACAAGAATGAGCAGTTCTTC.

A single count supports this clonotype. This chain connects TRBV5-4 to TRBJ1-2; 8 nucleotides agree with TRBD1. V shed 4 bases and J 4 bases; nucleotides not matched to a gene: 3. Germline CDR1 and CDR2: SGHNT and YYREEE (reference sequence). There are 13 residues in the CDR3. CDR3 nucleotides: TGTGCCAGCAGCAGGACAGGGCCCTATGGCTACACCTTC. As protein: CASSRTGPYGYTF.

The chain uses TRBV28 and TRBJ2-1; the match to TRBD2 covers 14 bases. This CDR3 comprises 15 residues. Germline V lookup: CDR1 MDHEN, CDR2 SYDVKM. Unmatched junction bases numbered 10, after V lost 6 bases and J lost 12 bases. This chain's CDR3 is CASRLGLAGGPSQFF. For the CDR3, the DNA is TGTGCCAGCAGGCTCGGACTAGCGGGAGGTCCATCGCAGTTCTTC.

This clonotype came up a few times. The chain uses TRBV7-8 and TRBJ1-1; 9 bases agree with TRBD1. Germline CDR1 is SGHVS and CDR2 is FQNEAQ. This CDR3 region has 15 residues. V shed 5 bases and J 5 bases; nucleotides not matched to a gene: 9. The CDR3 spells CASSQRQGGRTEAFF. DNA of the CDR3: TGTGCCAGCAGCCAACGACAGGGGGGGAGGACTGAAGCTTTCTTT. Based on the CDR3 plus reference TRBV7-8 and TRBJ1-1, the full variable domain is GAGVSQSPRYKVAKRGQDVALRCDPISGHVSLFWYQQALGQGPEFLTYFQNEAQLDKSGLPSDRFFAERPEGSVSTLKIQRTQQEDSAVYLCASSQRQGGRTEAFFGQGTRLTVV.

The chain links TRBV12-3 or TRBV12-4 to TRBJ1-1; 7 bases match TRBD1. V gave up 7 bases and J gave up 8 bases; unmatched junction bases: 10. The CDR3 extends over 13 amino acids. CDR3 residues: CASTLWGTEEAFF. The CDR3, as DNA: TGTGCCAGCACCCTTTGGGGGACAGAAGAAGCTTTCTTT.

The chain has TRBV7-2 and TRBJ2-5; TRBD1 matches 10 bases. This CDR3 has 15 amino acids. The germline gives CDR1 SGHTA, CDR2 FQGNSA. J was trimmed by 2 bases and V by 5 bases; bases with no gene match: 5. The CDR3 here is CASSPGQGIQETQYF. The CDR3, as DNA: TGTGCCAGCAGCCCGGGACAGGGGATTCAAGAGACCCAGTACTTC.

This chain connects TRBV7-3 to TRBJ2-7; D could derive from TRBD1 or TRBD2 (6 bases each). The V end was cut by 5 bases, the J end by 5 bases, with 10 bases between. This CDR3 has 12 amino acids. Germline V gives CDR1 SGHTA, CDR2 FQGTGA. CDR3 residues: CASSARGDEQYF. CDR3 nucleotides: TGTGCCAGCAGCGCTAGGGGGGACGAGCAGTACTTC.

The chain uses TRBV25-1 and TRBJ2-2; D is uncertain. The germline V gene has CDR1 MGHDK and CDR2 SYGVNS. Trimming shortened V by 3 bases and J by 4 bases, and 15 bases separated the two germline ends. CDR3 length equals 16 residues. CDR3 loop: CASSDDYWAPTGELFF. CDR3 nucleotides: TGTGCCAGCAGTGATGATTATTGGGCCCCCACCGGGGAGCTGTTTTTT.

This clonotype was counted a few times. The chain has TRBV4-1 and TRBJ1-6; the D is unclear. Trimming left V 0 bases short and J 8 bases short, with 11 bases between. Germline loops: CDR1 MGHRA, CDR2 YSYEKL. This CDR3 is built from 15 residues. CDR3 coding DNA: TGCGCCAGCAGCCAAGAAAGACGACCCTATTCACCCCTCCACTTT. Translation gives CASSQERRPYSPLHF.

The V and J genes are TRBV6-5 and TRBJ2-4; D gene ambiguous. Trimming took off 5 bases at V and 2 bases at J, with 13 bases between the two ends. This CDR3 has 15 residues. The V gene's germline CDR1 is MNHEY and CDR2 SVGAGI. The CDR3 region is CASSEVRSSKNIQYF. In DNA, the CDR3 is TGTGCCAGCAGTGAGGTCCGATCCTCCAAAAACATTCAGTACTTC.

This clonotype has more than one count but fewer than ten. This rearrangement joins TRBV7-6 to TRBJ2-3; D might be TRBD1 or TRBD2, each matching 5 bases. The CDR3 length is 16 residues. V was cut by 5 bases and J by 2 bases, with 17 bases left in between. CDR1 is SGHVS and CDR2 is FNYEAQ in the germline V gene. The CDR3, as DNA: TGTGCCAGCAGCCCCCTGGGGGATGCTCCCACAGATACGCAGTATTTT. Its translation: CASSPLGDAPTDTQYF.

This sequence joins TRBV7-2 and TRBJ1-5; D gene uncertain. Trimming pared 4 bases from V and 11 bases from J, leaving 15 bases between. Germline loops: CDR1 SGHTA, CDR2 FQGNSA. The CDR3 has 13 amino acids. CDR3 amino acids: CASSSDRRGAQHF. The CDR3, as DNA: TGTGCCAGCAGCTCAGACCGCCGGGGAGCCCAGCATTTT. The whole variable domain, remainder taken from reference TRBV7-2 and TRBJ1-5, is GAGVSQSPSNKVTEKGKDVELRCDPISGHTALYWYRQSLGQGLEFLIYFQGNSAPDKSGLPSDRFSAERTGGSVSTLTIQRTQQEDSAVYLCASSSDRRGAQHFGDGTRLSIL.